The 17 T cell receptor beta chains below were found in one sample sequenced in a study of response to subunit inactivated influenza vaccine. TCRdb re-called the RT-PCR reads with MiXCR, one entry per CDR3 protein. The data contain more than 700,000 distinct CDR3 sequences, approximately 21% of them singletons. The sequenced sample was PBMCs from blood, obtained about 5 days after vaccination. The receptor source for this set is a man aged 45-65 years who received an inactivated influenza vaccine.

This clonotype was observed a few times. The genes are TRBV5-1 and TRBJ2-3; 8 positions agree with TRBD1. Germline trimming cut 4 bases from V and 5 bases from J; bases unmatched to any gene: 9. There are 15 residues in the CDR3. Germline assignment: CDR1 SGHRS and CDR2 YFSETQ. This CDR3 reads CASSAGTGLGDTQYF. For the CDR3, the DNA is TGCGCCAGCAGCGCCGGGACAGGCTTAGGAGATACGCAGTATTTT.

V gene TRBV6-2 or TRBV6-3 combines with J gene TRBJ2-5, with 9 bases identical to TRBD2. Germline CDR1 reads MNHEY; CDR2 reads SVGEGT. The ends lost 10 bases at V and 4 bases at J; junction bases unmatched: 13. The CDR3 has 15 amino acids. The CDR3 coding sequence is TGTGCCACCAGGCGGAGCGGGGGGTGGCGAGAGACCCAGTACTTC. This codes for CATRRSGGWRETQYF.

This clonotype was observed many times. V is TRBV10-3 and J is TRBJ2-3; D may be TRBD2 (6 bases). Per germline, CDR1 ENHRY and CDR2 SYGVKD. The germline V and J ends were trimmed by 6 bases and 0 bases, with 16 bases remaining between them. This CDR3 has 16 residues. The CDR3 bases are TGTGCCATCAGCGAATCGAAGGGAGGAAGCACAGATACGCAGTATTTT. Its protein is CAISESKGGSTDTQYF.

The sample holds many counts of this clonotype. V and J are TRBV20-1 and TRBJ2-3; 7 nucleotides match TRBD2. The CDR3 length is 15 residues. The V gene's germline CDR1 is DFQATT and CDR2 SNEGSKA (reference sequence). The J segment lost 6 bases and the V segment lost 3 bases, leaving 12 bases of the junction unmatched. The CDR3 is CSARRGLMPPDTQYF. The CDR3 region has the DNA TGCAGTGCTAGGAGGGGACTAATGCCCCCCGATACGCAGTATTTT.

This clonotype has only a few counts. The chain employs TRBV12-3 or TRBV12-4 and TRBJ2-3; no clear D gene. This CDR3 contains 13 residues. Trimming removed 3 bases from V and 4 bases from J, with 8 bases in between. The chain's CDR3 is CASSFVRADTQYF. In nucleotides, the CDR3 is TGTGCCAGCAGTTTTGTCCGAGCAGATACGCAGTATTTT.

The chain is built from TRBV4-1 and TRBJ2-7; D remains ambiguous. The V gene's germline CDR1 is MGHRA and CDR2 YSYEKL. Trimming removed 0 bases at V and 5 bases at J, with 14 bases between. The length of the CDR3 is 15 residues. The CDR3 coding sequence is TGCGCCAGCAGCCAAGATCTTTGGGGTTCAGACGAGCAGTACTTC. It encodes CASSQDLWGSDEQYF.

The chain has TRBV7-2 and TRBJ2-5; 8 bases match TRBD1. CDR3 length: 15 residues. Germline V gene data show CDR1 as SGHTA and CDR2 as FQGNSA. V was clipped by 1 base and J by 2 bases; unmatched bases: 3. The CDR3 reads CASSLGDRYQETQYF. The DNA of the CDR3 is TGTGCCAGCAGCTTAGGGGACAGGTATCAAGAGACCCAGTACTTC. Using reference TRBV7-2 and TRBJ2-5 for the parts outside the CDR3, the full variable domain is GAGVSQSPSNKVTEKGKDVELRCDPISGHTALYWYRQSLGQGLEFLIYFQGNSAPDKSGLPSDRFSAERTGGSVSTLTIQRTQQEDSAVYLCASSLGDRYQETQYFGPGTRLLVL.

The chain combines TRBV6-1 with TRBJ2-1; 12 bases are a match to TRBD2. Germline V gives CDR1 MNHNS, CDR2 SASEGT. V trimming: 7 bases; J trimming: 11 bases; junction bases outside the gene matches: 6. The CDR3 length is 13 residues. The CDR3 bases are TGTGCCAGCACCGGACTAGCGGGAAGGAAGCAGTTCTTC. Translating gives CASTGLAGRKQFF.

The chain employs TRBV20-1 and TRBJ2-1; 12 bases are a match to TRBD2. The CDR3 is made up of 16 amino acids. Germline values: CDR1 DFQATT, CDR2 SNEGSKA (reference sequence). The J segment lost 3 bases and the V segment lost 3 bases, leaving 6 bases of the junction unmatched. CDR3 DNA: TGCAGTGCTAGGTCTCCTAGCGGGAGGGGCTACAATGAGCAGTTCTTC. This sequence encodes CSARSPSGRGYNEQFF.

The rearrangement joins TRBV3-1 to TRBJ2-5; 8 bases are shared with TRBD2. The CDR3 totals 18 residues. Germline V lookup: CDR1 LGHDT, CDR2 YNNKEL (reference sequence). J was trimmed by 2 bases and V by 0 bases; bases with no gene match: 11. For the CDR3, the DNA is TGTGCCAGCAGCCAAGAGCCCTCAGCGGGGGAGATTCAAGAGACCCAGTACTTC. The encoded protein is CASSQEPSAGEIQETQYF.

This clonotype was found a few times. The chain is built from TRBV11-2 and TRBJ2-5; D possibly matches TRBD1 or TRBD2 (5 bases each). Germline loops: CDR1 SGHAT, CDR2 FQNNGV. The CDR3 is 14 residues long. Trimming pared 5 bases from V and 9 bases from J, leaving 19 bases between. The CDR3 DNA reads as TGTGCCAGCAGCCCCCATGGGGCCCTCGGGGCCCAGTACTTC. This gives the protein CASSPHGALGAQYF.

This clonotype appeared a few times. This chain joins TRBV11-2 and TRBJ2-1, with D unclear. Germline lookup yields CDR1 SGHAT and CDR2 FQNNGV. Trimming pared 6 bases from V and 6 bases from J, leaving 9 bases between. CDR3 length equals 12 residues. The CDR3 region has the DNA TGTGCCAGCAGATCGGGCATCAATGAGCAGTTCTTC. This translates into CASRSGINEQFF.

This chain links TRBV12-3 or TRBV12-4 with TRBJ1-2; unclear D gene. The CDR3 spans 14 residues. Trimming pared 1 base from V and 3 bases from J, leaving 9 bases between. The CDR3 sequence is CASSLVSRYYGYTF. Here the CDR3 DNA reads TGTGCCAGCAGTTTAGTGAGCAGGTACTATGGCTACACCTTC.

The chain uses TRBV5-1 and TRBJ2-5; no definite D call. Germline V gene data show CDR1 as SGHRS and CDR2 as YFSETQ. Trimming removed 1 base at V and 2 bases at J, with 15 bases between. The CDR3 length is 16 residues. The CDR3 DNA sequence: TGCGCCAGCAGCTTGTGGCTAGGTGGCAGTCAAGAGACCCAGTACTTC. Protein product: CASSLWLGGSQETQYF.

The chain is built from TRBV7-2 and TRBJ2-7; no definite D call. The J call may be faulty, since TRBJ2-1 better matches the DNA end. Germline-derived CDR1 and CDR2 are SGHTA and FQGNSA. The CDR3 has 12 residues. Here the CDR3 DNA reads TGTGCCAGCAGCTTAGGGACCTACGAGCAGTTCTTC. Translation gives CASSLGTYEQFF.

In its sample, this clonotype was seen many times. DNA of the CDR3: TGCAGTGCTAGAGAGAAGGGGCACTATGGCTACACCTTC. Translating gives CSAREKGHYGYTF. The chain carries TRBV20-1 and TRBJ1-2; D might be TRBD1 (5 bases). CDR1 and CDR2 from the germline V gene are DFQATT and SNEGSKA (reference sequence). Trimming pared 0 bases from V and 3 bases from J, leaving 8 bases between. The CDR3 runs 13 residues.

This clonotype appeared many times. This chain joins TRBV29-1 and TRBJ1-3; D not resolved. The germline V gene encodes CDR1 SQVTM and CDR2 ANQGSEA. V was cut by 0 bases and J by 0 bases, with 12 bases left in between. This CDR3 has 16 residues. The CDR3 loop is CSVEDLAGYSGNTIYF. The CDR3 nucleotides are TGCAGCGTTGAAGATCTGGCCGGCTACTCTGGAAACACCATATATTTT.